Listed below are T cell receptor beta chains from one sample, sequenced in a study of cytomegalovirus exposure and HLA in healthy donors. Sequencing was performed with immunoSEQ multiplex PCR; in TCRdb, only in-frame clones are kept and a portion is missing. The sample records approximately 250,000 clones, roughly 73% being singletons. Sequencing was carried out using PBMCs. The receptors come from a boy aged 10-17 years in good health and CMV-seronegative. The CDR3 runs from the conserved cysteine through the conserved F or W. The D gene is left open where the match is weak. Clone size appears in some rows only: once, few, many, or a class for an expanded clone.

-	-	TRBV11-3	TRBJ2-1	CASSLRLAGAKLYNEQFF	TGTGCCAGCAGCTTAAGGCTAGCAGGAGCAAAGCTCTACAATGAGCAGTTCTTC
-	TRBD1	TRBV6-5	TRBJ1-4	CASSNRGENEKLFF	TGTGCCAGCAGTAACAGGGGCGAGAATGAAAAACTGTTTTTT
-	TRBD1	TRBV19	TRBJ1-2	CASSLRRDRGQVGYGYTF	TGTGCCAGTAGTCTTCGGCGGGACAGGGGGCAAGTGGGATATGGCTACACCTTC
-	-	TRBV30	TRBJ2-7	CAWSVKTTYEQYF	TGTGCCTGGAGTGTCAAGACAACCTACGAGCAGTACTTC
-	TRBD1	TRBV27	TRBJ1-1	CASSRPGTANTEAFF	TGTGCCAGCAGTCGTCCCGGGACAGCGAACACTGAAGCTTTCTTT
-	TRBD1	TRBV5-6	TRBJ1-5	CASSLVGQGHQPQHF	TGTGCCAGCAGCTTGGTTGGACAGGGTCATCAGCCCCAGCATTTT
few	-	TRBV19	TRBJ1-2	CASRARGGDYGYTF	TGTGCCAGTAGGGCAAGGGGAGGGGACTATGGCTACACCTTC
-	-	TRBV5-4	TRBJ2-5	CASSGRGSARGTQYF	TGTGCCAGCAGCGGCCGGGGATCCGCTCGGGGGACCCAGTACTTC
-	-	TRBV14	TRBJ2-7	CASSQDTGGIYEQYF	TGTGCCAGCAGCCAAGATACAGGCGGGATCTACGAGCAGTACTTC
-	-	TRBV7-9	TRBJ1-1	CASSSRASGDTEAFF	TGTGCCAGCAGCTCCCGAGCATCGGGGGACACTGAAGCTTTCTTT
few	-	TRBV5-6	TRBJ1-2	CASSLAGSANYGYTF	TGTGCCAGCAGCTTGGCGGGGTCAGCTAACTATGGCTACACCTTC
-	-	TRBV11-2	TRBJ2-1	CAEGDFEQFF	TGTGCTGAAGGGGACTTTGAGCAGTTCTTC
-	-	TRBV19	TRBJ2-1	CASSILDNEQFF	TGTGCCAGTAGTATCCTTGACAATGAGCAGTTCTTC
-	-	TRBV7-2	TRBJ1-1	CASSPQTLRGTEAFF	TGTGCCAGCAGTCCCCAGACTTTGAGAGGCACTGAAGCTTTCTTT
-	-	TRBV9	TRBJ1-5	CASSPGDQPQHF	TGTGCCAGCAGCCCGGGGGATCAGCCCCAGCATTTT
-	-	TRBV19	TRBJ1-1	CASSTLPTEAFF	TGTGCCAGTAGCACTCTGCCCACTGAAGCTTTCTTT
once	TRBD1	TRBV11-2	TRBJ2-3	CASSSTGGVSDTQYF	TGTGCCAGCAGCTCAACAGGGGGCGTGTCGGATACGCAGTATTTT
-	TRBD1	TRBV6-1	TRBJ2-7	CASKPTGGGYEQYF	TGTGCCAGCAAGCCGACAGGGGGCGGATACGAGCAGTACTTC
once	-	TRBV5-1	TRBJ1-3	CASSRTGDRRGRYF	TGCGCCAGCAGCAGAACGGGGGATCGGAGGGGTAGATATTTT
-	TRBD1	TRBV7-9	TRBJ2-3	CASSLAGTGTDTQYF	TGTGCCAGCAGCTTAGCTGGGACAGGGACAGATACGCAGTATTTT
-	-	TRBV19	TRBJ1-2	CASSIPPGVGYGYTF	TGTGCCAGTAGTATTCCCCCAGGGGTTGGCTATGGCTACACCTTC
-	-	TRBV2	TRBJ2-5	CASRLRSTGQETQYF	TGTGCCAGCAGACTCCGGTCGACAGGTCAAGAGACCCAGTACTTC
-	TRBD2	TRBV30	TRBJ2-3	CAWEGRAADTQYF	TGTGCTTGGGAGGGGAGGGCCGCAGATACGCAGTATTTT
-	TRBD1	TRBV4-2	TRBJ1-5	CASSQAGQGNQPQHF	TGTGCCAGCAGCCAAGCAGGACAGGGCAATCAGCCCCAGCATTTT
-	-	TRBV10-2	TRBJ1-3	CASSPNGGNTGNTIYF	TGCGCCAGCAGCCCAAACGGAGGTAACACTGGAAACACCATATATTTT
-	-	TRBV6-1	TRBJ2-2	CASSSTGTGGELFF	TGTGCCAGCAGTTCGACAGGGACTGGCGGGGAGCTGTTTTTT
-	TRBD1	TRBV27	TRBJ2-5	CASSFGTGEETQYF	TGTGCCAGCTCCTTTGGGACAGGGGAAGAGACCCAGTACTTC
few	-	TRBV15	TRBJ2-7	CATSLTSDESEQYF	TGTGCCACCAGCTTGACTAGTGATGAAAGCGAGCAGTACTTC
-	-	TRBV6-5	TRBJ1-1	CASSYSGLGAGTEAFF	TGTGCCAGCAGTTACTCGGGTTTAGGGGCAGGTACTGAAGCTTTCTTT
-	TRBD1	TRBV10-3	TRBJ1-5	CATTGQQNTPQHF	TGTGCCACGACGGGACAGCAGAATACGCCCCAGCATTTT
-	TRBD1	TRBV30	TRBJ2-2	CAWRWTGYRGELFF	TGTGCCTGGAGGTGGACAGGGTATCGGGGGGAGCTGTTTTTT
-	TRBD2	TRBV9	TRBJ2-5	CASSAAGIAGVETQYF	TGTGCCAGCAGCGCAGCAGGAATAGCGGGAGTGGAGACCCAGTACTTC
few	-	TRBV2	TRBJ2-6	CASGQAPDGANVLTF	TGTGCCAGCGGTCAGGCGCCTGACGGGGCCAACGTCCTGACTTTC
-	TRBD2	TRBV7-6	TRBJ2-1	CASSSFPASGRNEQFF	TGTGCCAGCAGTTCCTTCCCGGCTAGCGGGAGAAATGAGCAGTTCTTC
-	-	TRBV19	TRBJ1-3	CARAGNTIYF	TGTGCCAGGGCCGGGAACACCATATATTTT
-	-	TRBV29-1	TRBJ2-7	CSVARQDLTYEQYF	TGCAGCGTCGCCAGACAGGACCTTACCTACGAGCAGTACTTC
-	-	TRBV30	TRBJ2-7	CAWSVGGVTYEQYF	TGTGCCTGGAGTGTTGGAGGCGTAACCTACGAGCAGTACTTC
-	-	TRBV30	TRBJ2-5	CAWSDVGETQYF	TGTGCCTGGAGTGACGTCGGGGAGACCCAGTACTTC
-	-	TRBV4-1	TRBJ1-6	CASSQDREGKVNSPLHF	TGCGCCAGCAGCCAAGATAGGGAGGGAAAAGTTAATTCACCCCTCCACTTT
-	TRBD1	TRBV30	TRBJ2-5	CAWDPVRGQTQYF	TGTGCCTGGGACCCCGTTAGGGGGCAGACCCAGTACTTC